This is a list of T cell receptor beta chains from one sample in a study of T cell responses to AZD1222 COVID-19 vaccine. Sequencing was performed with immunoSEQ multiplex PCR; in TCRdb, only in-frame clones are kept and a portion is missing. This sample has 150,000 to 200,000 clones; about 90% occur once, and the top ten carry about 1.1%. This specimen consisted of peripheral blood, obtained 28 days after the second AZD1222 dose. The receptor set was obtained from an adult who received the AZD1222 COVID-19 vaccine. The CDR3 runs from the conserved cysteine through the conserved F or W. A D gene is named only where the DNA matches it firmly.

v_gene,j_gene,d_gene,CDR3aa
TRBV7-9,TRBJ1-2,TRBD1,CASSQGTGQLNYGYTF
TRBV3-1/TRBV3-2,TRBJ1-1,TRBD1,CASSLGQGYTEAFF
TRBV19,TRBJ2-6,TRBD1,CASSITLNRGSGANVLTF
TRBV7-9,TRBJ2-7,.,CASSLLGGYEQYF
TRBV27,TRBJ1-5,.,CASSLQGFDQPQHF
TRBV7-9,TRBJ2-3,.,CASSPRTASTDTQYF
TRBV4-1,TRBJ1-5,.,CASSFTSGINQPQHF
TRBV19,TRBJ2-7,TRBD1,CASSINDRADGEQYF
TRBV10-1,TRBJ1-1,.,CASSATVGLGTEAFF
TRBV7-9,TRBJ2-3,.,CASSPPLDNPSTDTQYF
TRBV19,TRBJ1-4,.,CASSMAPRANEKLFF
TRBV6-5,TRBJ1-1,.,CASRTTGTANTEAFF
TRBV14,TRBJ1-2,TRBD1,CASSSYEGARGYTF
TRBV29-1,TRBJ2-1,.,CSVDGDNEQFF
TRBV12-3/TRBV12-4,TRBJ1-6,.,CASRPQTGLPLHF
TRBV18,TRBJ2-7,.,CASSPPVGASYEQYF
TRBV2,TRBJ1-6,.,CASSGDYSPLHF
TRBV20-1,TRBJ1-1,.,CSLRVRGETFF
TRBV18,TRBJ2-2,TRBD1,CASSTRDRVVGELFF
TRBV7-9,TRBJ1-2,.,CASSTRTASFGGYTF
TRBV10-2,TRBJ1-5,TRBD1,CASTPTGGSSQPQHF
TRBV11-2,TRBJ2-2,TRBD2,CASSLYKRGYGRELFF